Listed below are T cell receptor beta chains from one sample, sequenced in a study of cytomegalovirus exposure and HLA in healthy donors. Profiling relied on immunoSEQ multiplex PCR, and the TCRdb table lists in-frame clones only, not all of them. The sample has about 150,000 clones, about 80% seen once. Sequencing was performed on PBMCs. The receptors originated from a man between 25 and 39 years old in good health and CMV-seropositive. Both conserved end residues are part of each CDR3. The D gene is left open where the match is weak. Some rows mark clone size as missing; the rest say once, few, many or name a class of expanded clone.

J: TRBJ2-7; size: NA; V: TRBV5-4; D: TRBD1; CDR3: CASSPGTGGGGSYEQYF; DNA: TGTGCCAGCAGCCCCGGGACAGGGGGTGGGGGTTCATACGAGCAGTACTTC
J: TRBJ2-7; size: few; V: TRBV28; D: TRBD2; CDR3: CASSLPAAGLSNEQYF; DNA: TGTGCCAGCAGCCTTCCCGCTGCGGGACTATCCAACGAGCAGTACTTC
J: TRBJ1-4; size: NA; V: TRBV19; D: NA; CDR3: CASSMGRLSAGGKLFF; DNA: TGTGCCAGTAGTATGGGTCGCCTTTCAGCCGGAGGAAAACTGTTTTTT
J: TRBJ2-2; size: NA; V: TRBV28; D: TRBD2; CDR3: CASTSTSGIAGELFF; DNA: TGTGCCAGCACATCGACTAGCGGGATTGCCGGGGAGCTGTTTTTT
J: TRBJ1-2; size: NA; V: TRBV5-5; D: NA; CDR3: CASSFSGSGYTF; DNA: TGTGCCAGCAGCTTTTCGGGGTCGGGCTACACCTTC
J: TRBJ2-7; size: NA; V: TRBV11-3; D: NA; CDR3: CASSWGQSPAAQQYF; DNA: TGTGCCAGCAGCTGGGGCCAAAGCCCAGCAGCTCAGCAGTACTTC
J: TRBJ2-7; size: few; V: TRBV28; D: TRBD2; CDR3: CASRNSGNSYEQYF; DNA: TGTGCCAGCAGAAATAGCGGGAATTCCTACGAGCAGTACTTC
J: TRBJ1-1; size: NA; V: TRBV19; D: TRBD1; CDR3: CASSPTGVGTEAFF; DNA: TGTGCCAGTAGTCCCACAGGGGTGGGGACTGAAGCTTTCTTT
J: TRBJ2-3; size: NA; V: TRBV28; D: TRBD2; CDR3: CASSTSGSRIDTQYF; DNA: TGTGCCAGCAGTACTAGCGGGAGTAGGATAGATACGCAGTATTTT
J: TRBJ1-1; size: few; V: TRBV13; D: NA; CDR3: CASSLQVGGTEAFF; DNA: TGTGCCAGCAGCTTACAAGTAGGGGGCACTGAAGCTTTCTTT
J: TRBJ2-3; size: NA; V: TRBV28; D: TRBD1; CDR3: CASSSPGGWSTDTQYF; DNA: TGTGCCAGCAGTAGCCCAGGGGGCTGGAGCACAGATACGCAGTATTTT
J: TRBJ2-5; size: NA; V: TRBV28; D: TRBD2; CDR3: CASSLGLAEIQETQYF; DNA: TGTGCCAGCAGTTTGGGGCTAGCGGAGATCCAAGAGACCCAGTACTTC
J: TRBJ1-2; size: NA; V: TRBV7-2; D: TRBD1; CDR3: CASSNDRGGGYTF; DNA: TGTGCCAGCAGCAACGACAGGGGAGGTGGCTACACCTTC
J: TRBJ2-7; size: NA; V: TRBV7-9; D: TRBD2; CDR3: CSSSLAGVFYEQYF; DNA: TGTTCCAGCAGCTTAGCGGGAGTATTCTACGAGCAGTACTTC
J: TRBJ1-1; size: NA; V: TRBV29-1; D: NA; CDR3: CSVYWNTEAFF; DNA: TGCAGCGTTTATTGGAACACTGAAGCTTTCTTT
J: TRBJ1-6; size: NA; V: TRBV28; D: NA; CDR3: CARRGAVGSPLHF; DNA: TGTGCCCGACGCGGGGCTGTAGGTTCACCCCTCCACTTT
J: TRBJ1-5; size: NA; V: TRBV7-9; D: NA; CDR3: CASSFFGGASTQPQHF; DNA: TGTGCCAGCAGCTTTTTTGGAGGAGCAAGCACTCAGCCCCAGCATTTT
J: TRBJ2-5; size: NA; V: TRBV2; D: TRBD1; CDR3: CASKDRGLETQYF; DNA: TGTGCCAGCAAAGACAGGGGTCTGGAGACCCAGTACTTC
J: TRBJ2-7; size: NA; V: TRBV29-1; D: NA; CDR3: CSGSSVSYEQYF; DNA: TGCAGCGGTTCCTCCGTCTCCTACGAGCAGTACTTC
J: TRBJ1-1; size: NA; V: TRBV28; D: TRBD1; CDR3: CASDRGENTEAFF; DNA: TGTGCCAGTGACAGGGGTGAAAACACTGAAGCTTTCTTT
J: TRBJ1-1; size: NA; V: TRBV5-1; D: NA; CDR3: CASRAGENTEAFF; DNA: TGCGCCAGCAGGGCAGGGGAGAACACTGAAGCTTTCTTT
J: TRBJ2-1; size: NA; V: TRBV7-3; D: TRBD2; CDR3: CASSLVAGGDEQFF; DNA: TGTGCCAGCAGCCTCGTAGCGGGAGGCGATGAGCAGTTCTTC
J: TRBJ2-2; size: once; V: TRBV11-2; D: TRBD2; CDR3: CASSPTSGRTGELFF; DNA: TGTGCCAGCAGCCCGACTAGCGGGAGAACCGGGGAGCTGTTTTTT
J: TRBJ1-1; size: NA; V: TRBV28; D: NA; CDR3: CASKLLMNTEAFF; DNA: TGTGCCAGCAAACTCCTCATGAACACTGAAGCTTTCTTT
J: TRBJ2-5; size: NA; V: TRBV28; D: NA; CDR3: CASSSRELQETQYF; DNA: TGTGCCAGCAGTTCGAGGGAGCTCCAGGAGACCCAGTACTTC
J: TRBJ1-5; size: NA; V: TRBV28; D: NA; CDR3: CASSLGGGRVQHF; DNA: TGTGCCAGCAGTTTAGGGGGGGGCAGGGTCCAGCATTTT
J: TRBJ1-1; size: few; V: TRBV5-1; D: TRBD1; CDR3: CASSGALDRANTEAFF; DNA: TGCGCCAGCAGCGGAGCCCTTGACAGGGCGAACACTGAAGCTTTCTTT
J: TRBJ2-1; size: NA; V: TRBV7-9; D: NA; CDR3: CASSLGTRLLDNEQFF; DNA: TGTGCCAGCAGCTTAGGAACTAGACTACTCGACAATGAGCAGTTCTTC